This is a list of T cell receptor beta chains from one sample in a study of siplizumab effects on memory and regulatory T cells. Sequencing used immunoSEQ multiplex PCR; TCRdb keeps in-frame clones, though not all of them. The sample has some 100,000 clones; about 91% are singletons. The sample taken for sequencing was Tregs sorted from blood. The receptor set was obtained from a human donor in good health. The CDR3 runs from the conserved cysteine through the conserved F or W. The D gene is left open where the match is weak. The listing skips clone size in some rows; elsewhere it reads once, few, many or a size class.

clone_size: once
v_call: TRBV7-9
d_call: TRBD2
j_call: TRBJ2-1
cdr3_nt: TGTGCCAGCAGCTTAGGGCGGTTGGGAGCGGGAGAAAGACCGTTCTTC
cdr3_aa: CASSLGRLGAGERPFF

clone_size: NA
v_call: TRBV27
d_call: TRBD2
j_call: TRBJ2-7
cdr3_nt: TGTGCCAGCAGTTTCCGCAAAACTAGCGGGGTTTCCTACGAGCAGTACTTC
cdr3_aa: CASSFRKTSGVSYEQYF

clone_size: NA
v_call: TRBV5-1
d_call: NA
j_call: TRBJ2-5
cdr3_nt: TGCGCCAGCAGGAAGCCCCCCGAGACCCAGTACTTC
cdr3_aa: CASRKPPETQYF

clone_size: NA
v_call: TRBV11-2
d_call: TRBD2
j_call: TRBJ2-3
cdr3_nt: TGTGCCAGCAGCCCCCCTGGCGGGAGTTCGACAGATACGCAGTATTTT
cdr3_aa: CASSPPGGSSTDTQYF

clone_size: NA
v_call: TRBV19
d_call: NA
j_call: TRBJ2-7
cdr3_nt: TGTGCCAGTAGTCCGACAGGAGGCTACTCCTACGAGCAGTACTTC
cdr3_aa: CASSPTGGYSYEQYF

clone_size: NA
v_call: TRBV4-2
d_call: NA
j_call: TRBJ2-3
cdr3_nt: TGTGCCAGCAGCCAACCCCCCACAGATACGCAGTATTTT
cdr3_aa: CASSQPPTDTQYF

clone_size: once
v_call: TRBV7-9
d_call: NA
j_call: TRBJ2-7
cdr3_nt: TGTGCCAGCAGCTTTATCCTGGGCGAGCAGTACTTC
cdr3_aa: CASSFILGEQYF

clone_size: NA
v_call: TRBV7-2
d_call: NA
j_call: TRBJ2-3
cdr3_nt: TGTGCCAGCAGCTTAGCCGGAAGCACAGATACGCAGTATTTT
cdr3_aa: CASSLAGSTDTQYF

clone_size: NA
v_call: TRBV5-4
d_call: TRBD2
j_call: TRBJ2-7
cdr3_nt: TGTGCCAGCAGCGCGGGACTAGTACTCTACGAGCAGTACTTC
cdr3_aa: CASSAGLVLYEQYF

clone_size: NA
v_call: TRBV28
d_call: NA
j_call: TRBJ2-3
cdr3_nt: TGTGCCAGCAGTTTCGGCGGAAGCGGCACAGATACGCAGTATTTT
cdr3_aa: CASSFGGSGTDTQYF

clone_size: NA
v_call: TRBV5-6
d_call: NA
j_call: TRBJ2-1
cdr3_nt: TGTGCCAGCAGCACAAGACTAGGCGTAAGCTCCTACAATGAGCAGTTCTTC
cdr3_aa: CASSTRLGVSSYNEQFF

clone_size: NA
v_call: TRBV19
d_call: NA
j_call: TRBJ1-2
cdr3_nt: TGTGCCAGTAGTTCCCGGACAGTAGCCTATGGCTACACCTTC
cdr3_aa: CASSSRTVAYGYTF

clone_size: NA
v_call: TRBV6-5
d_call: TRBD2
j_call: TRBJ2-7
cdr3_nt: TGTGCCAGCGGAGGGACTAGCGGGAGTTACGAGCAGTACTTC
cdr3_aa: CASGGTSGSYEQYF

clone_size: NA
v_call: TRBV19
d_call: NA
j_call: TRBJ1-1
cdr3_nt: TGTGCCAGTAGAGGTATGAACACTGAAGCTTTCTTT
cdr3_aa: CASRGMNTEAFF

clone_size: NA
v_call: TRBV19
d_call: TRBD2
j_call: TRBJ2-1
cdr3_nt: TGTGCCAGTAGTATCGCGCTAGCGGGAGTCGCTGAGCAGTTCTTC
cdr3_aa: CASSIALAGVAEQFF

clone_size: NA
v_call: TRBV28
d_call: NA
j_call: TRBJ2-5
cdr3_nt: TGTGCCAGCAGTTTGGATAGGACAGTACTGGGAGAGACCCAGTACTTC
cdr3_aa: CASSLDRTVLGETQYF

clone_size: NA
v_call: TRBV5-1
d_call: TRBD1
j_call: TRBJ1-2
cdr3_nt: TGCGCCAGCAGCTGGGGGACAGGGGAATTCCTTTATGGCTACACCTTC
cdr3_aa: CASSWGTGEFLYGYTF

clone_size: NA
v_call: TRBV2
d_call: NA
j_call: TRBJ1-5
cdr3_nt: TGTGCCAGCAGTGGTGGGAATAGCAATCAGCCCCAGCATTTT
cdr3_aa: CASSGGNSNQPQHF

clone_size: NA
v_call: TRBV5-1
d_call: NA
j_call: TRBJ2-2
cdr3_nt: TGCGCCAGCAGGGGGACCTCGGCGAACACCGGGGAGCTGTTTTTT
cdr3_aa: CASRGTSANTGELFF

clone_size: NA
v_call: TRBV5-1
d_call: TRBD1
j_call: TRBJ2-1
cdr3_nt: TGCGCCAGCAGCAAAGGGACAGGGTACAATGAGCAGTTCTTC
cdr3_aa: CASSKGTGYNEQFF

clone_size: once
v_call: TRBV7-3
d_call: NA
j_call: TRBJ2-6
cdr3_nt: TGTGCCAGCAGCACCTACGGGGGTCCAATAACCTCTGGGGCCAACGTCCTGACTTTC
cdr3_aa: CASSTYGGPITSGANVLTF

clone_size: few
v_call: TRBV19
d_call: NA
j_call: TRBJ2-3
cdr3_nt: TGTGCCAGTACCCGAGGGGGGACCGCAGATACGCAGTATTTT
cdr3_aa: CASTRGGTADTQYF

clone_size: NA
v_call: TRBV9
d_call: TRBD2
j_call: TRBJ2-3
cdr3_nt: TGTGCCAGCAGCGCGGGACTAGCGAGAATCACAGATACGCAGTATTTT
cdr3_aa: CASSAGLARITDTQYF

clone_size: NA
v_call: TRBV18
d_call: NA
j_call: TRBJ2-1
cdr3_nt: TGTGCCAGCTCACCCCCACGCGGGGACTCCTACAATGAGCAGTTCTTC
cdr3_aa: CASSPPRGDSYNEQFF

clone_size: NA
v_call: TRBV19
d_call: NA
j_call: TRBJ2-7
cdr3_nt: TGTGCCAGTAGTATAGAACCCTACGAGCAGTACTTC
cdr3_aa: CASSIEPYEQYF

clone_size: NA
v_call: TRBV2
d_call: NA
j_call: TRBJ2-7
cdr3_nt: TGTGCCAGCAGTGACAGGGGTTGGAACTACGAGCAGTACTTC
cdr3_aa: CASSDRGWNYEQYF

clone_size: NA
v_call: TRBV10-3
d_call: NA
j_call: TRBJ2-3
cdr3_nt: TGTGCCATCAGTGAGGGCGGACGCACAGATACGCAGTATTTT
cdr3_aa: CAISEGGRTDTQYF

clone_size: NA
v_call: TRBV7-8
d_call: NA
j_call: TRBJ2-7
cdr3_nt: TGTGCCAGCAGCCGGACTGTGACGGACATACTCTCCTACGAGCAGTACTTC
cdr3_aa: CASSRTVTDILSYEQYF

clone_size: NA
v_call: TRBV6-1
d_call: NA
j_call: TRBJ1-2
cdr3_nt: TGTGCCAGCAGTGTACCATCGGGGAACTATGGCTACACCTTC
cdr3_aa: CASSVPSGNYGYTF

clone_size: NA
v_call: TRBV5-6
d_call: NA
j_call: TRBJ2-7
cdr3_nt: TGTGCCAGCAGCTCTTTGAAGGAGCAGTACTTC
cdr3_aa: CASSSLKEQYF

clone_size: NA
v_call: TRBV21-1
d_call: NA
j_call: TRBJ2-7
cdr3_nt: TGTGCCAGCAGCCCTCACCACACAAGCTACGAGCAGTACTTC
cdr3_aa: CASSPHHTSYEQYF

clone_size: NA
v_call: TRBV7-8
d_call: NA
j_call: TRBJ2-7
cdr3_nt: TGTGCCAGCACCACCTTGGGCTACGAGCAGTACTTC
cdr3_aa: CASTTLGYEQYF

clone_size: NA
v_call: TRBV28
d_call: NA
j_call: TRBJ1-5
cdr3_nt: TGTGCCAGCAGTTTGACCCACTATAGGGCAGGGTATAGCAATCAGCCCCAGCATTTT
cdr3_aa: CASSLTHYRAGYSNQPQHF

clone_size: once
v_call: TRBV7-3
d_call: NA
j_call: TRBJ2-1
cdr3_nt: TGTGCCAGCAGCCCCCAACCGGGACGCTTGGGGAATGAGCAGTTCTTC
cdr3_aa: CASSPQPGRLGNEQFF

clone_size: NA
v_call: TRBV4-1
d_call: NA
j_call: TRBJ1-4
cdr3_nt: TGCGCCAGCAGCCAAAACCGGGACCGTTATGAAAAACTGTTTTTT
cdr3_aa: CASSQNRDRYEKLFF

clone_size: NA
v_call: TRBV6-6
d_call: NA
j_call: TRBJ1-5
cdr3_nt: TGTGCCAGCATCTGGGGCAGCTATAGCAATCAGCCCCAGCATTTT
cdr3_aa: CASIWGSYSNQPQHF

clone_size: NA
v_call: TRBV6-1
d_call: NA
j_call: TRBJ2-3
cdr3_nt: TGTGCCAGCAAACCGGGACTCGTCACAGATACGCAGTATTTT
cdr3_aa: CASKPGLVTDTQYF

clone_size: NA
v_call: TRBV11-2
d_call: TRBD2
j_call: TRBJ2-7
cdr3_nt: TGTGCCAGCAGCTTTATAGCCCTTACTAGCGGGAGGGCGGGAGAGCAGTACTTC
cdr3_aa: CASSFIALTSGRAGEQYF

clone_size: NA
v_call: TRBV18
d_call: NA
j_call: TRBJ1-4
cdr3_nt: TGTGCCAGCTCCCCAGGGGACCGATCTAATGAAAAACTGTTTTTT
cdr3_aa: CASSPGDRSNEKLFF

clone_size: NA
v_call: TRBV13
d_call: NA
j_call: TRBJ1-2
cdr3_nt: TGTGCCAGCAGCTCCCCAGGGTATCGAGGCTACACCTTC
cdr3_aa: CASSSPGYRGYTF

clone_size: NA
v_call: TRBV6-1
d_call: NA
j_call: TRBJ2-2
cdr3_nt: TGTGCCAGCAGAGAGCAGCCTGCGAACACCGGGGAGCTGTTTTTT
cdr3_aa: CASREQPANTGELFF

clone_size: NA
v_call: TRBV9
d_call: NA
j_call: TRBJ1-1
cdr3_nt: TGTGCCAGCAGCGTAGGGACCGGCCAGAGCACTGAAGCTTTCTTT
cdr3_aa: CASSVGTGQSTEAFF

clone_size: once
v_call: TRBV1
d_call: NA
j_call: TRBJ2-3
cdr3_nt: TGCACCAGCAGCCAAGATCGAGGGGGTAGCGGGGTTTCCAGCACAGATACGCAGTATTTT
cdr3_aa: CTSSQDRGGSGVSSTDTQYF

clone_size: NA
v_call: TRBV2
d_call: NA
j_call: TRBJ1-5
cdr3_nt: TGTGCCAGCAGGGGACAAGGAGTCAATCAGCCCCAGCATTTT
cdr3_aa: CASRGQGVNQPQHF

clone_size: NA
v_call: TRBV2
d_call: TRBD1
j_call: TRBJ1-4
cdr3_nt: TGTGCCAGCAGTGGACAGGGGGAACTGTTTTTT
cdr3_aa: CASSGQGELFF

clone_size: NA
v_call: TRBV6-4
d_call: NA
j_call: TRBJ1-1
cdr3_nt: TGTGCCAGCAGTGATCCAAGGGGGACGGCTTTCTTT
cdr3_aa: CASSDPRGTAFF

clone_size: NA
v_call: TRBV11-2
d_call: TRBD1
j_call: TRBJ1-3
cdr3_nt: TGTGCCAGCAGCCCCGGGACAGCGCTCAAGGACACCATATATTTT
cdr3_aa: CASSPGTALKDTIYF

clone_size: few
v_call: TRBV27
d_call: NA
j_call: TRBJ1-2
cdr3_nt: TGTGCCACCTTTAACTATGGCTACACCTTC
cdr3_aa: CATFNYGYTF

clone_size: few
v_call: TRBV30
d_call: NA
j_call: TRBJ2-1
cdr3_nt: TGTGCCTGGATCCCCTTAAGATCGGAGTTCGGCAATGAGCAGTTCTTC
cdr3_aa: CAWIPLRSEFGNEQFF

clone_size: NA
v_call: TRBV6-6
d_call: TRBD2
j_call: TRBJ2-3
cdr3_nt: TGTGCCAGCAGTTACGGCGGGAGAGGAGTAGATACGCAGTATTTT
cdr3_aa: CASSYGGRGVDTQYF

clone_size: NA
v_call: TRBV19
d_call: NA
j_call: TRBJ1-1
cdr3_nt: TGTGCCAGTACCTTCCGCCGGGACAACACTGAAGCTTTCTTT
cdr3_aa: CASTFRRDNTEAFF

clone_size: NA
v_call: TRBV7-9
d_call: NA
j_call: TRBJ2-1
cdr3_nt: TGTGCCAGCAGCCACCAGGGACTCCGTCGAGGGACGGGAGAGCAGTTCTTC
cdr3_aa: CASSHQGLRRGTGEQFF